These 13 T cell receptor beta chains were all obtained from the same sample, sequenced in a study of OX40 agonist ivuxolimab in advanced cancers. Library creation used the immunoSEQ multiplex PCR assay. TCRdb carries this immuneACCESS record with in-frame sequences only. Its versions omit some clonotypes, under half of them owing to an unresolved V gene in the studies checked, with the rest unexplained. The sample contains about 80,000 clones, approximately 85% of them found a single time. 25% of the sample rests with the top ten. This material consisted of CD4+ or CD8+ T cells sorted from blood, taken in a trial of the OX40 agonist ivuxolimab. The receptors derive from an adult with an advanced solid tumor such as melanoma, head and neck, liver or kidney cancer.

This chain connects TRBV7-9 to TRBJ1-3; D is ambiguous. V dropped 3 bases and J dropped 1 base, with 10 bases sitting between them. Per the germline V gene, CDR1 is SEHNR and CDR2 is FQNEAQ (reference sequence). The CDR3 loop spans 15 amino acids. The CDR3: CASSFLRGSGNTIYF. The CDR3 DNA reads TGTGCCAGCAGCTTCCTCCGGGGATCTGGAAACACCATATATTTT.

V gene TRBV6-1 combines with J gene TRBJ2-5; possibly TRBD1 for D (7 bases). The germline V and J ends were trimmed by 6 bases and 5 bases, with 16 bases remaining between them. This CDR3 region has 14 residues. CDR1 is MNHNS, CDR2 SASEGT, per germline. The CDR3 loop reads CASRPPGGMETQYF. The CDR3 DNA is TGTGCCAGCAGGCCCCCAGGGGGGATGGAGACCCAGTACTTC.

This rearrangement joins TRBV30 to TRBJ1-3; 7 nucleotides agree with TRBD1. Trimming at V came to 1 base and at J to 0 bases, leaving 3 bases not matched to a gene. The CDR3 totals 15 residues. CDR1 and CDR2 from the germline V gene are GTSNPN and SVGIG (reference sequence). CDR3 coding DNA: TGTGCCTGGAGTGGACAGGGCTACTCTGGAAACACCATATATTTT. Translated: CAWSGQGYSGNTIYF.

Only one count was recorded for this clone. The chain uses TRBV28 and TRBJ1-2, with D possibly TRBD1 on 6 matching bases. The germline V gene encodes CDR1 MDHEN and CDR2 SYDVKM. V was shortened by 5 bases and J by 5 bases, with 30 bases between the two germline ends. The CDR3 extends over 19 amino acids. The CDR3 reads CASSTILSPAWTVQYGYTF. CDR3 in DNA: TGTGCCAGCAGTACCATCTTATCACCAGCCTGGACAGTACAATATGGCTACACCTTC.

This clone was detected only a few times. The chain joins TRBV4-1 to TRBJ1-5, with 8 bases matching TRBD1. Germline CDR1 reads MGHRA; CDR2 reads YSYEKL. The CDR3 sequence is 18 residues long. After removal of 6 bases from V and 6 bases from J, the junction contained 19 bases not matched to a gene. CDR3: CASSYGQGGLRDGQPQHF. For the CDR3, the DNA is TGCGCCAGCAGTTACGGACAGGGTGGGTTGCGGGACGGTCAGCCCCAGCATTTT.

The rearrangement links TRBV28 to TRBJ2-7; D gene unclear. CDR1 and CDR2 from the germline V gene are MDHEN and SYDVKM. The CDR3 runs 13 residues. The germline V and J ends were trimmed by 7 bases and 1 base, with 11 bases remaining between them. CDR3 region: CASTQSTSYEQYF. CDR3 coding DNA: TGTGCCAGCACCCAATCCACTTCCTACGAGCAGTACTTC. The whole variable domain, remainder taken from reference TRBV28 and TRBJ2-7, is DVKVTQSSRYLVKRTGEKVFLECVQDMDHENMFWYRQDPGLGLRLIYFSYDVKMKEKGDIPEGYSVSREKKERFSLILESASTNQTSMYLCASTQSTSYEQYFGPGTRLTVT.

This clone was detected only a few times. A junction end diverges from the germline sequence, so it may reflect a read error. This rearrangement joins TRBV19 to TRBJ1-2; 8 bases align to TRBD1. This CDR3 has 13 amino acids. Germline CDR1 is LNHDA and CDR2 is SQIVND (reference sequence). Here the CDR3 reads CASSLDRGRGYTF. The DNA of the CDR3 is TGTGCCAGTAGTCTAGACAGGGGCAGGGGCTACACCTTC.

V is TRBV19 and J is TRBJ2-3; 9 positions match TRBD2. After removal of 2 bases from V and 3 bases from J, the junction contained 6 bases not matched to a gene. The CDR3 covers 16 residues. The germline CDR1 and CDR2 sequences are LNHDA and SQIVND (reference sequence). Here the CDR3 reads CASSIKRGRGTDTQYF. CDR3 sequence (DNA): TGTGCCAGTAGTATAAAGCGCGGGAGGGGGACAGATACGCAGTATTTT.

As concerns this clone: A junction boundary mismatches the germline segment, possibly from a read error. The chain links TRBV2 to TRBJ1-5; TRBD1 might be the D (5 bases). The CDR3 length is 14 residues. Germline assignment: CDR1 SNHLY and CDR2 FYNNEI. The CDR3 DNA is TGTGCCAGCAGTGGGTCCAGCCAGGGTCAGCTCCAGCATTTT. As protein: CASSGSSQGQLQHF.

V is TRBV6-5 and J is TRBJ1-3; the D gene is possibly TRBD1 (6 bases). V was pared by 5 bases and J by 3 bases, with 14 bases between. Germline V lookup: CDR1 MNHEY, CDR2 SVGAGI. The CDR3 extends over 15 amino acids. The CDR3 loop is CASSTDRRLGNTIYF. The CDR3 region has the DNA TGTGCCAGCAGTACGGACAGAAGACTTGGAAACACCATATATTTT.

The rearrangement uses TRBV11-2 and TRBJ2-2; the match to TRBD2 covers 8 bases. Germline V gives CDR1 SGHAT, CDR2 FQNNGV. The J segment lost 4 bases and the V segment lost 2 bases, leaving 9 bases of the junction unmatched. CDR3 length: 17 amino acids. Written as DNA, the CDR3 is TGTGCCAGCAGCTTAACGGGAGGGCCGTCAGGCACCGGGGAGCTGTTTTTT. Protein: CASSLTGGPSGTGELFF.

The chain is built from TRBV5-1 and TRBJ1-1; D is perhaps TRBD1 (5 bases). CDR1 and CDR2 from the germline V gene are SGHRS and YFSETQ. This CDR3 is 14 amino acids long. The germline V and J ends were trimmed by 4 bases and 4 bases, with 14 bases remaining between them. CDR3 in amino acids: CASSAQDWGTEAFF. The CDR3 nucleotides are TGCGCCAGCAGCGCACAGGATTGGGGCACTGAAGCTTTCTTT.

V gene TRBV10-1 combines with J gene TRBJ2-3, with D tentatively TRBD1 (6 bases). Germline values: CDR1 WNHNN, CDR2 SYGVQD (reference sequence). V shed 3 bases and J shed 5 bases, with 21 bases lying between them. The CDR3 spans 17 residues. The CDR3 bases are TGCGCCAGCAGTGACGGGGTGACAGGTTCCCTCGGAGATACGCAGTATTTT. It translates to CASSDGVTGSLGDTQYF.